A selection of T cell receptor beta chains follows, all from one sample in a study of cytomegalovirus exposure and HLA in healthy donors. Assay: immunoSEQ multiplex PCR; the TCRdb copy retains only in-frame clones and omits some. This sample has about 190,000 clones, with 81% found just once. The specimen was PBMCs. These receptors all stem from a man in his forties or fifties in good health and CMV-seronegative. The CDR3 runs from the conserved cysteine through the conserved F or W. Each record gives: J gene, D gene, V gene, clone size, CDR3 protein, CDR3 DNA. The D gene is left open where the match is weak. Only some rows state a clone size, as once, few, many or a class for expanded clones.

TRBJ1-1	TRBD1	TRBV4-3	few	CASSLGPGTGGPNTEAFF	TGCGCCAGCAGCCTAGGTCCCGGGACAGGGGGCCCGAACACTGAAGCTTTCTTT
TRBJ1-6	-	TRBV7-2	-	CASSLDRSPLHF	TGTGCCAGCAGCTTAGACCGGTCACCCCTCCACTTT
TRBJ1-5	-	TRBV11-2	-	CASSLSRFDQPQHF	TGTGCCAGCAGCTTGAGCAGGTTTGATCAGCCCCAGCATTTT
TRBJ2-2	TRBD2	TRBV27	once	CASSSGGAGAPTTGELFF	TGTGCCAGCAGTTCCGGGGGAGCGGGGGCCCCCACGACCGGGGAGCTGTTTTTT
TRBJ2-1	-	TRBV6-5	few	CASSDPRTGGNEQFF	TGTGCCAGCAGCGACCCTCGGACAGGAGGGAATGAGCAGTTCTTC
TRBJ2-7	-	TRBV5-1	few	CASSLVGGAYEQYF	TGCGCCAGCAGCTTGGTGGGGGGAGCCTACGAGCAGTACTTC
TRBJ2-2	-	TRBV19	-	CASSGNHELFF	TGTGCCAGTAGCGGGAACCATGAGCTGTTTTTT
TRBJ1-2	TRBD1	TRBV6-1	-	CASSVDPGTVAAYGYTF	TGTGCCAGCAGTGTCGATCCCGGGACAGTTGCTGCCTATGGCTACACCTTC
TRBJ2-7	-	TRBV6-6	many	CASSWGGEVGEQYF	TGTGCCAGCAGTTGGGGCGGTGAGGTAGGCGAGCAGTACTTC
TRBJ1-2	-	TRBV27	few	CASGTRNYGYTF	TGTGCCAGCGGAACCAGGAACTATGGCTACACCTTC
TRBJ2-3	TRBD1	TRBV6-5	once	CASRQGQGTTDTQYF	TGTGCCAGCAGGCAGGGACAGGGGACCACAGATACGCAGTATTTT
TRBJ1-6	-	TRBV30	-	CAWSRNTGRNSPLHF	TGTGCCTGGAGTAGGAACACCGGCAGGAATTCACCCCTCCACTTT
TRBJ1-2	TRBD1	TRBV29-1	-	CSASTGGPYGYTF	TGCAGCGCCTCGACAGGGGGCCCCTATGGCTACACCTTC
TRBJ1-3	-	TRBV11-2	once	CASSPRGPGNTIYF	TGTGCCAGCAGTCCCAGGGGACCGGGAAACACCATATATTTT
TRBJ2-7	TRBD2	TRBV5-1	-	CASSLFMGGEAEQYF	TGCGCCAGCAGCCTATTTATGGGAGGGGAGGCCGAGCAGTACTTC
TRBJ1-5	-	TRBV5-8	-	CASSQQGYSNQPQHF	TGTGCCAGCAGCCAACAGGGATATAGCAATCAGCCCCAGCATTTT
TRBJ2-1	-	TRBV30	-	CAWSSGRGNEQFF	TGTGCCTGGAGTTCAGGGCGGGGAAACGAGCAGTTCTTC
TRBJ1-1	-	TRBV7-8	few	CASSLRGTRNTEAFF	TGTGCCAGCAGCTTAAGGGGGACAAGGAACACTGAAGCTTTCTTT
TRBJ2-7	-	TRBV5-5	-	CASSSTDIDLNEQYF	TGTGCCAGCAGCTCCACCGACATAGACCTAAACGAGCAGTACTTC
TRBJ1-6	-	TRBV2	-	CASSPGRERHSPLHF	TGTGCCAGCTCCCCGGGGAGGGAAAGGCATTCACCCCTCCACTTT
TRBJ2-7	TRBD1	TRBV7-9	-	CSSSLDRERYF	TGTTCCAGCAGCTTAGACAGGGAAAGGTACTTC
TRBJ1-1	TRBD1	TRBV25-1	few	CASRGQGGTEAFF	TGTGCCAGCAGGGGACAGGGGGGCACTGAAGCTTTCTTT
TRBJ1-6	TRBD1	TRBV4-3	-	CASSQEIQGSSPLHF	TGCGCCAGCAGCCAAGAGATACAGGGGTCTTCACCCCTCCACTTT
TRBJ1-1	TRBD1	TRBV4-2	-	CASSPGQGDSEAFF	TGTGCCAGCAGCCCGGGACAGGGGGATTCCGAAGCTTTCTTT
TRBJ2-3	TRBD2	TRBV4-1	-	CASSQWVAGGSADTQYF	TGCGCCAGCAGCCAATGGGTAGCGGGGGGCTCCGCTGATACGCAGTATTTT
TRBJ2-3	-	TRBV7-9	-	CASSSDGGRNTQYF	TGTGCCAGCAGCTCGGACGGAGGTCGGAATACGCAGTATTTT
TRBJ2-1	TRBD1	TRBV5-8	-	CASSISLGTGHLNEQFF	TGTGCCAGCAGCATCAGTCTCGGGACAGGGCACCTCAATGAGCAGTTCTTC
TRBJ1-6	-	TRBV18	-	CASSQGTSYNSPLHF	TGTGCCAGCTCACAAGGGACTTCCTATAATTCACCCCTCCACTTT
TRBJ2-6	-	TRBV7-9	-	CASTGGLGANVLTF	TGTGCCAGCACCGGGGGGCTGGGGGCCAACGTCCTGACTTTC
TRBJ1-1	-	TRBV9	-	CASSAQGLNTEAFF	TGTGCCAGCAGCGCCCAGGGATTAAACACTGAAGCTTTCTTT
TRBJ2-5	-	TRBV7-6	-	CASSLRGETQYF	TGTGCCAGCAGCTTAAGAGGAGAGACCCAGTACTTC
TRBJ2-3	TRBD2	TRBV7-8	once	CASSHSGGGGPDTQYF	TGTGCCAGCAGCCACTCCGGCGGCGGGGGGCCAGATACGCAGTATTTT
TRBJ1-5	TRBD1	TRBV19	-	CASMGTGYSNQPQHF	TGTGCCAGTATGGGGACAGGTTATAGCAATCAGCCCCAGCATTTT
TRBJ2-3	-	TRBV15	-	CATSRSPRAGPTDTQYF	TGTGCCACCAGCAGATCCCCCCGTGCAGGGCCCACAGATACGCAGTATTTT
TRBJ2-3	-	TRBV5-1	-	CASSLASRTDTQYF	TGCGCCAGCAGCTTGGCTAGTAGGACAGATACGCAGTATTTT
TRBJ2-1	TRBD2	TRBV10-3	-	CASRGGGTNEQFF	TGTGCCAGTCGGGGCGGGGGGACGAATGAGCAGTTCTTC
TRBJ2-7	TRBD1	TRBV27	-	CASSLSGTGVYEQYF	TGTGCCAGCAGCCTTTCCGGGACAGGCGTCTACGAGCAGTACTTC